The 25 T cell receptor beta chains below all came from one sample that was sequenced in a study of T cells in Graves' hyperthyroidism and ophthalmopathy. Amplified regions were TCR beta CDR3 sequences from RNA transcripts. Initially, a first-round RT-PCR of the TCR CDR3 employed the HTBI primer set. TCRdb called the multiplex PCR reads again in MiXCR, with one record for every CDR3 protein. The table records about 500,000 distinct CDR3 sequences, roughly a sixth of them present only once. Sequencing was carried out using blood. The receptors stem from a woman aged 30 to 39 with Graves' ophthalmopathy.

This clonotype was found many times. The J gene is TRBJ2-1, the V gene TRBV9; possibly TRBD2 for D (6 bases). This CDR3 contains 15 residues. V lost 5 bases and J lost 0, with 12 bases in between. Germline V CDR1 and CDR2: SGDLS, YYNGEE. CDR3 in amino acids: CASSPTGSSYNEQFF. The CDR3 nucleotides read TGTGCCAGCAGTCCTACCGGGAGCTCCTACAATGAGCAGTTCTTC.

In this sample, this clonotype turned up many times. Here the CDR3 DNA reads TGTGCCAGCAGTTTCGTCGGGAGTGCCGGGGAGCTGTTTTTT. Its protein product is CASSFVGSAGELFF. This chain uses TRBV12-3 or TRBV12-4 with TRBJ2-2, with TRBD2 as a possible D gene (6 bases). Trimming left V 3 bases short and J 6 bases short, with 11 bases between. This CDR3 comprises 14 residues.

The chain has TRBV7-2 and TRBJ2-1; D not resolved. Looked up from germline, CDR1 is SGHTA and CDR2 is FQGNSA. CDR3 length: 15 residues. The germline V and J ends were trimmed by 1 base and 7 bases, with 14 bases remaining between them. CDR3 nucleotide sequence: TGTGCCAGCAGCTTAGTCCACTACTTGGGGAATGAGCAGTTCTTC. It translates to CASSLVHYLGNEQFF.

V is TRBV27 and J is TRBJ2-1; TRBD1 matches at 7 bases. V shed 0 bases and J 9 bases; nucleotides not matched to a gene: 11. The CDR3 sequence is 16 residues long. Germline CDR1 reads MNHEY; CDR2 reads SMNVEV (reference sequence). DNA of the CDR3: TGTGCCAGCAGTTTATCGATTAGAACAGGGGACGGTGAGCAGTTCTTC. Translated, it gives CASSLSIRTGDGEQFF.

As for this clonotype: A read error may explain this, as a much larger clone is one base away. This CDR3 reads CASIYPRSAGGETQYF. CDR3 DNA sequence: TGTGCCAGCATCTACCCCCGGTCGGCGGGCGGAGAGACCCAGTACTTC. V usage is TRBV28 and J usage is TRBJ2-5; TRBD2 might be the D (5 bases). The CDR3 is made up of 16 amino acids. Germline lookup yields CDR1 MDHEN and CDR2 SYDVKM. Trimming stripped 7 bases from V and 4 bases from J, with 22 bases between.

There are many counts of this clonotype. The chain has TRBV30 and TRBJ2-6; D not resolved. The CDR3 length is 16 residues. Trimming pared 2 bases from V and 0 bases from J, leaving 11 bases between. Per the germline V gene, CDR1 is GTSNPN and CDR2 is SVGIG (reference sequence). As DNA, the CDR3 is TGTGCCTGGAGTCCCCTTCAGGTCTCTGGGGCCAACGTCCTGACTTTC. The encoded protein is CAWSPLQVSGANVLTF.

This clonotype turned up a few times. The rearrangement links TRBV6-2 or TRBV6-3 to TRBJ2-1, with 11 bases aligning to TRBD2. V lost 6 bases, J lost 6 bases, and 1 base stayed unmatched. The length of the CDR3 is 13 residues. Germline loops: CDR1 MNHEY, CDR2 SVGEGT. The CDR3 sequence is CASSTSGSNEQFF. The DNA of the CDR3 is TGTGCCAGCAGCACTAGCGGGAGCAATGAGCAGTTCTTC.

In this sample, this clonotype turned up a few times. This sequence joins TRBV6-1 and TRBJ2-3; 9 bases fit TRBD2. Looked up from germline, CDR1 is MNHNS and CDR2 is SASEGT. The CDR3 contains 15 residues. The ends lost 5 bases at V and 8 bases at J; junction bases unmatched: 11. CDR3 protein: CASSKTSGSRRTQYF. CDR3 bases: TGTGCCAGCAGTAAGACTAGCGGTTCTAGGCGTACGCAGTATTTT.

V and J are TRBV6-1 and TRBJ2-1; the match to TRBD2 covers 13 bases. The J segment lost 15 bases and the V segment lost 6 bases, leaving 11 bases of the junction unmatched. Looked up from germline, CDR1 is MNHNS and CDR2 is SASEGT. The CDR3 covers 14 residues. The CDR3 DNA reads as TGTGCCAGCAGGGAGACTAGCGGGAGGCCGCGGGCGTTCTTC. Amino acid sequence: CASRETSGRPRAFF.

On this clonotype itself: A much larger clone differs by one base, so this may be a read error. The rearrangement uses TRBV29-1 and TRBJ1-1; D gene ambiguous. The CDR3 runs 13 residues. CDR1 is SQVTM and CDR2 is ANQGSEA in the germline V gene. The CDR3 is CSVGVFQGTEAYF. The CDR3 DNA follows: TGCAGCGTGGGCGTGTTCCAAGGCACTGAAGCTTACTTT.

The chain is built from TRBV6-2 or TRBV6-3 and TRBJ1-2; 8 bases match TRBD1. Germline loops: CDR1 MNHEY, CDR2 SVGEGT. After removal of 1 base from V and 6 bases from J, the junction contained 10 bases not matched to a gene. This CDR3 spans 16 amino acids. The CDR3 loop is CASSYLTGDRSDGYTF. For the CDR3, the DNA is TGTGCCAGCAGTTACTTGACAGGGGATCGTTCGGATGGCTACACCTTC.

This clonotype was detected many times. The V call is TRBV20-1, the J call TRBJ2-1, with 9 nucleotides matching TRBD2. The germline CDR1 and CDR2 sequences are DFQATT and SNEGSKA (reference sequence). J gave up 8 bases and V 1 base, and 6 bases lay outside the gene matches. The CDR3 has 14 residues. CDR3 sequence: CSARGAGGRHEQFF. CDR3 DNA: TGCAGTGCTAGAGGGGCGGGAGGGCGCCATGAGCAGTTCTTC.

The table lists this clonotype with many counts. This sequence joins TRBV20-1 and TRBJ2-7; no clear D gene. Germline-derived CDR1 and CDR2 are DFQATT and SNEGSKA (reference sequence). The ends were cut back, 8 bases at V and 0 bases at J, with 17 bases in the middle. CDR3 length: 14 residues. Here the CDR3 reads CSPLLLISSYEQYF. CDR3 in DNA: TGCAGTCCGTTACTCCTGATAAGCTCCTACGAGCAGTACTTC.

The gene calls are TRBV6-2 or TRBV6-3 and TRBJ2-1; perhaps TRBD2 as D (5 bases). CDR3 length: 16 amino acids. The germline gives CDR1 MNHEY, CDR2 SVGEGT. The V and J ends lost 0 bases and 1 base respectively, with 10 bases between them. CDR3 nucleotide sequence: TGTGCCAGCAGTTACTCGACCAGCGGATCCTACAATGAGCAGTTCTTC. This codes for CASSYSTSGSYNEQFF.

This clonotype occurred many times. The CDR3 DNA sequence: TGTGCCAGCAGTTTATCGACCGGGACTAGCAAGTCGGCGCAGTATTTT. Protein product: CASSLSTGTSKSAQYF. This rearrangement joins TRBV27 to TRBJ2-3; 9 nucleotides match TRBD2. After removal of 0 bases from V and 10 bases from J, the junction contained 11 bases not matched to a gene. The CDR3 length is 16 residues. Germline values: CDR1 MNHEY, CDR2 SMNVEV (reference sequence).

This clonotype has ten or more counts. The V gene is TRBV5-4, the J gene TRBJ2-7; possible D gene TRBD1, 6 bases. Trimming shortened V by 4 bases and J by 5 bases, and 13 bases separated the two germline ends. The CDR3 runs to 13 residues. Germline assignment: CDR1 SGHNT and CDR2 YYREEE (reference sequence). CDR3 region: CASSRQDWDEQYF. The CDR3 nucleotides read TGTGCCAGCAGCCGACAGGATTGGGACGAGCAGTACTTC.

This clonotype was detected only a few times. This sequence joins TRBV13 and TRBJ2-2; 9 bases line up with TRBD2. This CDR3 is 16 amino acids long. With 5 bases clipped from V and 2 bases from J, the junction kept 6 bases outside the gene matches. CDR1 is PRHDT, CDR2 FYEKMQ, per germline (reference sequence). Written as DNA, the CDR3 is TGTGCCAGCAGCAACAGACTAGCGGAAAACACCGGGGAGCTGTTTTTT. It yields the protein CASSNRLAENTGELFF. Looking up the rest from reference TRBV13 and TRBJ2-2 gives the full variable domain: AAGVIQSPRHLIKEKRETATLKCYPIPRHDTVYWYQQGPGQDPQFLISFYEKMQSDKGSIPDRFSAQQFSDYHSELNMSSLELGDSALYFCASSNRLAENTGELFFGEGSRLTVL.

This clonotype was found many times. The J gene is TRBJ2-3, the V gene TRBV18; D not certain. CDR1 is KGHSH, CDR2 LQKENI, per germline. The CDR3 spans 14 residues. V dropped 1 base and J dropped 2 bases, with 7 bases sitting between them. As DNA, the CDR3 is TGTGCCAGCTCACCACGAGTATCCACAGATACGCAGTATTTT. Translated: CASSPRVSTDTQYF.

The sample holds a few counts of this clonotype. A much larger clone sits a single nucleotide away, making a read error possible. No conserved phenylalanine or tryptophan ends this CDR3, so it is likely a read error. The V call is TRBV10-3, the J call TRBJ2-7; D gene ambiguous. Germline loops: CDR1 ENHRY, CDR2 SYGVKD. The CDR3 totals 13 residues. V was cut by 6 bases and J by 4 bases, with 13 bases left in between. The CDR3 DNA is TGTGCCATCAGGGACCGAGATGGGTACGAGCAGTACCTC. It yields the protein CAIRDRDGYEQYL.

The V gene is TRBV4-2, the J gene TRBJ1-5; possibly TRBD1 for D (6 bases). The length of the CDR3 is 14 residues. The V gene lost 7 bases and the J gene lost 3 bases, with 13 bases spanning the gap. Germline values: CDR1 LGHNA, CDR2 YNFKEQ. CDR3: CASTPGVSNQPQHF. CDR3 nucleotide sequence: TGTGCCAGCACCCCAGGGGTCTCCAATCAGCCCCAGCATTTT.

Concerning this clonotype itself: At one of its ends the junction is not consistent with the germline gene, which may arise from a read error. This chain links TRBV10-3 with TRBJ2-1; 10 bases line up with TRBD2. Germline V gene sequence: CDR1 ENHRY, CDR2 SYGVKD. The CDR3 spans 17 residues. The CDR3 reads CAIMSSGSTRSYNEQLF. In DNA form, the CDR3 reads TGTGCCATCATGTCTAGCGGGAGTACGCGCTCCTACAATGAGCAGCTCTTC.

This clonotype was observed many times. V and J are TRBV2 and TRBJ2-7; 9 nucleotides agree with TRBD1. Germline CDR1 is SNHLY and CDR2 is FYNNEI. The CDR3 spans 14 residues. J lost 7 bases, V lost 8 bases, and 12 bases had no gene match. CDR3 bases: TGTGCCAGCGGGGGACAGGGATCCGCTGGGGAGCAGTACTTC. Its protein product is CASGGQGSAGEQYF.

As regards this clonotype: This may stem from a read error, because a much larger clone lies one nucleotide away. V gene TRBV7-2 combines with J gene TRBJ2-7; TRBD1 aligns across 12 bases. The CDR3 has 14 residues. V lost 4 bases and J lost 7; bases outside the gene matches: 5. Germline-derived CDR1 and CDR2 are SGHTA and FQGNSA. The CDR3 DNA sequence: TGTGCCAGCAGCTGGGGACAGGGGGCATGGGAGCAGTACTTC. Protein sequence: CASSWGQGAWEQYF.

This clonotype was detected many times. CDR3 region: CASRGTGTGNSNQPQHF. DNA for the CDR3: TGTGCCAGCAGGGGAACCGGGACAGGGAATAGCAATCAGCCCCAGCATTTT. V and J are TRBV6-1 and TRBJ1-5; 9 positions agree with TRBD1. Germline V gene sequence: CDR1 MNHNS, CDR2 SASEGT. This CDR3 spans 17 amino acids. V shed 6 bases, J shed 0 bases, and the junction held 9 bases outside the gene matches.

This clonotype was seen many times. The chain joins TRBV28 to TRBJ2-2, with D possibly matching TRBD2 (5 bases). Germline lookup yields CDR1 MDHEN and CDR2 SYDVKM. V shed 2 bases and J shed 7 bases, with 11 bases lying between them. CDR3 length equals 14 residues. The CDR3 bases are TGTGCCAGCAGTTTAGGGCTAGCAAACGGGGAGCTGTTTTTT. Amino acids: CASSLGLANGELFF.